A single sample is the source of the 20 T cell receptor beta chains below, sequenced in a study of blood T cell repertoires in COVID-19 (dated by TCRdb to the early 2020s). Receptors were amplified or captured by the immunoSEQ multiplex PCR assay. The clones in this table, taken by TCRdb from immuneACCESS, are in-frame only. Not every clone is retained; where verified, under half of the shortfall comes from an unresolved V gene, and the cause of the rest is unknown. The sample table lists more than 150,000 clones, about 90% of them with a count of one. Together, the top ten hold less than 25% of the sample. Material for sequencing was peripheral blood. The receptors were sampled from a man in his sixties or seventies with active or convalescent COVID-19.

This clone was picked up one time. This chain joins TRBV15 and TRBJ2-1, with D uncertain. V lost 0 bases to trimming and J lost 4 bases, with 4 bases between them. Germline V gene sequence: CDR1 LNHNV, CDR2 YYDKDF (reference sequence). This CDR3 contains 13 residues. The CDR3 DNA sequence: TGTGCCACCAGCAGAGATAGATACAATGAGCAGTTCTTC. Translated: CATSRDRYNEQFF.

This chain connects TRBV19 to TRBJ1-3, with TRBD1 as a possible D gene (6 bases). CDR3 length: 17 residues. Per germline, CDR1 LNHDA and CDR2 SQIVND (reference sequence). V lost 3 bases and J 2 bases, leaving 17 bases between the germline ends. CDR3 region: CASSIAPRTEAGNTIYF. As DNA, the CDR3 is TGTGCCAGTAGTATCGCTCCCCGGACAGAGGCTGGAAACACCATATATTTT.

Note on this clone: This sample also contains other DNA sequences that code for the same CDR3. This chain links TRBV18 with TRBJ1-1; unclear D gene. This CDR3 contains 14 residues. CDR1 KGHSH and CDR2 LQKENI come from the germline V gene. Trimming pared 3 bases from V and 0 bases from J, leaving 8 bases between. The CDR3 DNA sequence: TGTGCCAGCTCACCCCCCGGGTTGAACACTGAAGCTTTCTTT. It translates to CASSPPGLNTEAFF.

The chain couples TRBV18 to TRBJ2-4; TRBD2 aligns across 7 bases. This CDR3 contains 13 residues. The germline V gene has CDR1 KGHSH and CDR2 LQKENI. J lost 11 bases, V lost 1 base, and 5 bases had no gene match. CDR3 nucleotides: TGTGCCAGCTCACCACGGCAGGGAGGGCTTCAGTACTTC. It specifies CASSPRQGGLQYF.

V and J are TRBV6-6 and TRBJ1-3, with D unresolved. This CDR3 region has 14 residues. Trimming removed 0 bases at V and 7 bases at J, with 10 bases between. Per germline, CDR1 MNHNY and CDR2 SVGAGI (reference sequence). The CDR3 is CASSYSQTENTIYF. Written as DNA, the CDR3 is TGTGCCAGCAGTTACTCCCAAACTGAGAACACCATATATTTT.

This clone was picked up one time. The chain combines TRBV18 with TRBJ2-2; the match to TRBD1 covers 11 bases. V lost 1 base to trimming and J lost 4 bases; unmatched junction nucleotides: 5. Germline lookup yields CDR1 KGHSH and CDR2 LQKENI. CDR3 length equals 17 residues. CDR3 protein: CASSPLGTGGLTGELFF. As DNA, the CDR3 is TGTGCCAGCTCACCACTAGGGACAGGGGGTCTCACCGGGGAGCTGTTTTTT.

The rearrangement uses TRBV5-1 and TRBJ1-4, with D possibly being TRBD1 (5 bases). The CDR3 loop spans 15 amino acids. Germline V gene sequence: CDR1 SGHRS, CDR2 YFSETQ. The V gene lost 4 bases and the J gene lost 5 bases, with 15 bases spanning the gap. CDR3: CASSTEGRPNEKLFF. CDR3 sequence (DNA): TGCGCCAGCAGCACAGAGGGGAGGCCGAATGAAAAACTGTTTTTT. Full variable domain (remainder filled in from reference TRBV5-1 and TRBJ1-4): KAGVTQTPRYLIKTRGQQVTLSCSPISGHRSVSWYQQTPGQGLQFLFEYFSETQRNKGNFPGRFSGRQFSNSRSEMNVSTLELGDSALYLCASSTEGRPNEKLFFGSGTQLSVL.

The CDR3 here is CASSPTQGNEKLFF. Written as DNA, the CDR3 is TGTGCCAGCTCACCAACGCAGGGGAATGAAAAACTGTTTTTT. The V and J genes are TRBV18 and TRBJ1-4, with D maybe TRBD1 (6 bases). The V end lost 2 bases, the J end lost 5 bases, and 9 bases lay between the germline ends. This CDR3 region has 14 residues. CDR1 and CDR2 (germline): KGHSH, LQKENI.

The chain uses TRBV11-3 and TRBJ2-1; possible D gene TRBD1, 6 bases. This CDR3 contains 16 residues. V was clipped by 0 bases and J by 2 bases, with 11 bases between them. Germline values: CDR1 SGHNT, CDR2 YENEEA. CDR3 sequence: CASSLDQGLTYNEQFF. As DNA, the CDR3 is TGTGCCAGCAGCTTAGATCAGGGGCTAACCTACAATGAGCAGTTCTTC.

The chain employs TRBV7-9 and TRBJ1-2; 10 bases are shared with TRBD1. Germline CDR1 is SEHNR and CDR2 is FQNEAQ (reference sequence). Trimming removed 5 bases from V and 5 bases from J; junction bases left unmatched: 11. The CDR3 has 16 amino acids. The CDR3 DNA sequence: TGTGCCAGCAGCCCCGGGACAGGGGAAGGTAGTTATGGCTACACCTTC. The encoded protein is CASSPGTGEGSYGYTF.

This sequence joins TRBV28 and TRBJ1-3; 9 positions agree with TRBD1. V was clipped by 7 bases and J by 4 bases; unmatched bases: 5. CDR1 and CDR2 (germline): MDHEN, SYDVKM. The CDR3 length is 14 residues. The CDR3 sequence: CASTSGTGGNTIYF. DNA of the CDR3: TGTGCCAGCACTTCCGGGACAGGGGGAAACACCATATATTTT.

The chain carries TRBV6-6 and TRBJ2-5, with TRBD2 as a possible D gene (6 bases). This CDR3 region has 10 residues. Germline CDR1 is MNHNY and CDR2 is SVGAGI (reference sequence). The chain's CDR3 is CAGGKETQYF. The CDR3 nucleotides read TGTGCGGGGGGAAAAGAGACCCAGTACTTC.

V usage is TRBV7-7 and J usage is TRBJ2-7; D is perhaps TRBD2 (5 bases). This CDR3 comprises 14 residues. Germline V gene data show CDR1 as SSHAT and CDR2 as FNYEAQ (reference sequence). Between the trimmed V and J ends, which lost 5 bases and 3 bases, there was a span of 14 bases. The CDR3, as DNA: TGTGCCAGCAGCCCTGATGGAGGCGTCTACGAGCAGTACTTC. This translates into CASSPDGGVYEQYF.

The chain uses TRBV11-2 and TRBJ2-7; 9 nucleotides align to TRBD1. The CDR3 sequence is 15 residues long. Germline V lookup: CDR1 SGHAT, CDR2 FQNNGV. The V and J ends lost 3 bases and 3 bases, in that order; junction bases with no gene match: 6. CDR3 coding DNA: TGTGCCAGCAGCTTCCCCGGGACAGGGCTCTACGAGCAGTACTTC. Translating gives CASSFPGTGLYEQYF. Supplemented by reference TRBV11-2 and TRBJ2-7, the full variable domain reads EAGVAQSPRYKIIEKRQSVAFWCNPISGHATLYWYQQILGQGPKLLIQFQNNGVVDDSQLPKDRFSAERLKGVDSTLKIQPAKLEDSAVYLCASSFPGTGLYEQYFGPGTRLTVT.

The rearrangement joins TRBV5-5 to TRBJ1-1; D gene uncertain. V was pared by 2 bases and J by 0 bases, with 8 bases between. This CDR3 has 14 residues. The V gene's germline CDR1 is SGHKS and CDR2 YYEKEE (reference sequence). The DNA of the CDR3 is TGTGCCAGCAGCTTATTGCACATGAACACTGAAGCTTTCTTT. This encodes CASSLLHMNTEAFF.

The chain is built from TRBV5-8 and TRBJ1-2, with D perhaps matching TRBD1 (6 bases). This CDR3 comprises 14 residues. CDR1 and CDR2 from the germline V gene are SGHTS and YDEGEE. The V gene lost 2 bases and the J gene lost 8 bases, with 16 bases spanning the gap. In DNA form, the CDR3 reads TGTGCCAGCAGCTTTGCAGGGGTACTACAGGGCTACACCTTC. Amino acids: CASSFAGVLQGYTF.

A few counts support this clone. The chain recombines TRBV5-1 with TRBJ2-3, with 7 bases aligning to TRBD1. Germline CDR1 and CDR2: SGHRS and YFSETQ. The junction had 8 bases not matched to a gene; V was cut back by 3 bases and J by 4 bases. The CDR3 is made up of 15 amino acids. CDR3 in DNA: TGCGCCAGCAGCTCCTCGGGACAGTCTTCAGATACGCAGTATTTT. It codes for CASSSSGQSSDTQYF.

This sequence joins TRBV19 and TRBJ1-5, with no clear D. Germline assignment: CDR1 LNHDA and CDR2 SQIVND (reference sequence). Trimming took off 5 bases at V and 10 bases at J, with 18 bases between the two ends. The CDR3 contains 14 residues. The CDR3 sequence: CASSDGRLLRPQHF. CDR3 nucleotide sequence: TGTGCCAGTAGTGACGGGAGACTCCTTCGACCCCAGCATTTT.

The chain recombines TRBV5-5 with TRBJ2-5; the match to TRBD1 covers 7 bases. The CDR3 contains 12 residues. V shed 0 bases, J shed 13 bases, and the junction held 6 bases outside the gene matches. Germline CDR1 is SGHKS and CDR2 is YYEKEE (reference sequence). CDR3 coding DNA: TGTGCCAGCAGCTTGGCCGACAGGGTGTCGTACTTC. Amino acids: CASSLADRVSYF. The whole variable domain, remainder taken from reference TRBV5-5 and TRBJ2-5, is DAGVTQSPTHLIKTRGQQVTLRCSPISGHKSVSWYQQVLGQGPQFIFQYYEKEERGRGNFPDRFSARQFPNYSSELNVNALLLGDSALYLCASSLADRVSYFGPGTRLLVL.

The chain recombines TRBV2 with TRBJ2-3; D may be TRBD1 (5 bases). The CDR3 extends over 13 amino acids. V shed 5 bases and J shed 4 bases, with 10 bases lying between them. CDR1 SNHLY and CDR2 FYNNEI come from the germline V gene. In DNA, the CDR3 is TGTGCCAGCAGTCAGGGTTGGGCAGATACGCAGTATTTT. Encoded protein: CASSQGWADTQYF.